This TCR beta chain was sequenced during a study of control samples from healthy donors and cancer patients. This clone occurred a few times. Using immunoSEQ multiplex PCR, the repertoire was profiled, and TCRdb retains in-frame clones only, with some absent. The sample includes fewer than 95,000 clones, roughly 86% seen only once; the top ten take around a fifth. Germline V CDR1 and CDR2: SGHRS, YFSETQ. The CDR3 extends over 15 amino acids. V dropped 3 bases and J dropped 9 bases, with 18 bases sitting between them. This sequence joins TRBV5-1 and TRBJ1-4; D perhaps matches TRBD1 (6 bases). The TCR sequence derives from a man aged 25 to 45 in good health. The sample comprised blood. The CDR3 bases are TGCGCCAGCAGCTACAGGGCAAATGGCAAAAAAAAACTGTTTTTT. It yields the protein CASSYRANGKKKLFF.